The source of this T cell receptor beta chain is a study of identical twins (dated by TCRdb to 2016 to 2017). In terms of the full investigation: The study deep-sequenced TCR alpha and beta repertoires from monozygotic twins, unrelated adults of various ages and cord blood to test whether fetal clonotypes persist. Replicate twin experiments were performed at different times using different library preparation protocols to rule out contamination.

All donors were healthy Caucasians. Three pairs of female monozygotic twins, all aged roughly 18 to 29 years, were included in the twin cohort. Peripheral blood mononuclear cells were used as the source from which RNA for TCR libraries was isolated. Overall study outcomes, separate from this receptor: Because the same donors could not be followed over many years, conclusions were based on cross-sectional statistical analysis. In monozygotic twins, recombination models systematically underestimated out-of-frame TCR alpha sharing, but the models matched the sharing seen between unrelated individuals. Excess twin sharing in beta out-of-frame sequences was weaker because fewer shared sequences lowered the signal-to-noise ratio. Compared with coincidental sharing between unrelated individuals, an excess of low generation-probability sequences was observed among out-of-frame TCR alpha sequences shared between twins. Invariant T cells such as MAIT and iNKT could partly confound zero-insertion analyses, though diverse VJ usage argued against this for most clonotypes. Fewer insertions were carried by abundant cord blood beta clonotypes; a weaker similar trend was observed in young adult naive repertoires, while no such trend was observed in memory repertoires.

The CDR3 starts with the cysteine, ends with the phenylalanine, and has 16 residues. The read is trimmed to its CDR3 DNA, 48 bases read in frame from base 1. V loses 6 bases at its end and J loses 2 bases; junction bases beyond the gene matches: 11. Sequences MNHEY (CDR1) and SMNVEV (CDR2) are obtained from the germline V gene (reference sequence). In this sample, this clonotype turned up a few times. It lacks a known antigen. Nothing much larger sits one base from this clone, and base qualities are not available. Receptor libraries were prepared by 5' RACE. Instrument used: Illumina HiSeq 2000. Template switching added a universal primer binding site, and the final cDNA carried a unique molecular identifier that allowed TCR cDNA molecules to be counted accurately. Specific primers in the conserved constant-segment region were used to synthesize first-strand cDNA for the TCR alpha and beta chains. To control for contamination, each cDNA library was double barcoded with a SMART-Mk sample barcode plus Illumina barcodes. Two successive PCR steps introduced TruSeq adapter sequences along with Illumina sample barcodes. Sequencing of the TCR alpha and beta cDNA libraries was done on the Illumina HiSeq platform using custom primers. Under the source paper's analysis protocol: MiGEC was used to process raw reads and extract unique molecular identifiers, and MiXCR was used to find CDR3 positions. For each individual, recombination models were inferred using an EM algorithm with the repgenHMM and IGoR tools. The tcR package in R was used for shared clonotype analysis, with sharing normalized by the product of cloneset sizes. Out-of-frame nonproductive sequences were analyzed to study raw recombination free of thymic and clonal selection effects. The public reads were reprocessed in TCRdb via fastp at Q25 and MiXCR, keeping in-frame beta chains. Each record represents a unique CDR3 protein, reported with the most common genes and DNA among its rows. The authors' filters were not applied to this entry. The sample data list 700,000 or so distinct CDR3 sequences, and 8.5% to 9.5% of these were observed just once. 0.75% to 1% of the sample comes from the top ten.

This sample was also put to use in a study of yellow fever vaccine responses in identical twins. Per the second study: According to the authors, in identical twins the way T cells responded to vaccination appeared partly convergent and partly personalized. Focusing on identical twins, the study followed the T cell clones that responded to the vaccine, and did so with precision.

This receptor chain uses TRBV27 and TRBJ2-5; 8 junctional bases match TRBD1. What was sequenced was PBMCs. This TCR was sampled from a woman younger than 30 in good health. The CDR3 has the sequence CASRQDRARGQETQYF. The DNA reads as follows: TGTGCCAGCAGACAGGACAGGGCTAGGGGGCAAGAGACCCAGTACTTC.